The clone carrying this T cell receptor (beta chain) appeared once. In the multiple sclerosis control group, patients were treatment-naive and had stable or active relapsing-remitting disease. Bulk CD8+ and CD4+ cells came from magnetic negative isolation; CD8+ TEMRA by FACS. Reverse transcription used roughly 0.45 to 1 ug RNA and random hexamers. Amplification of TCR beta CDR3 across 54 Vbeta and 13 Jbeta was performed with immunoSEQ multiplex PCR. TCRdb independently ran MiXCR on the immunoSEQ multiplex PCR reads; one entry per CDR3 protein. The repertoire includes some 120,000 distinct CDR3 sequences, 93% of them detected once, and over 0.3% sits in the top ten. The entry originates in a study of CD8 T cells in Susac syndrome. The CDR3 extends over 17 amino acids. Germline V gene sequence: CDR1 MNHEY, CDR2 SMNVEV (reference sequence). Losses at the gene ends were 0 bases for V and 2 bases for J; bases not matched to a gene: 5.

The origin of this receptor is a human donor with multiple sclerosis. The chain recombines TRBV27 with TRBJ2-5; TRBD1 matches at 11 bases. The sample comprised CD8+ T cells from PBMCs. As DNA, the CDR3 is TGTGCCAGCAGTTTATCCCCGGGACAGGGGGGGCAAGAGACCCAGTACTTC. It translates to CASSLSPGQGGQETQYF.